The 5 T cell receptor beta chains presented below share a single source sample, sequenced in a study of CD8 T cells in ankylosing spondylitis. Each CDR3 protein gets one entry after TCRdb re-called the 5' RACE reads with MiXCR. The sample contains under 250,000 distinct CDR3 sequences, around 11% of which appear only once. The sequenced sample consisted of blood, either unsorted or a sorted T cell fraction (not recorded which). The receptor source for this set is a male donor with ankylosing spondylitis or in good health (not recorded which).

This clonotype has a count of ten or more. The junction departs from the called germline gene at one end, perhaps through a read error. V usage is TRBV12-3 or TRBV12-4 and J usage is TRBJ2-2; D is perhaps TRBD1 (5 bases). There are 15 residues in the CDR3. The CDR3 coding sequence is TGTGTCAGCAAGGCCGTAGCAGGGTTGGTCGGGGAGCTGTTTTTT. It specifies CVSKAVAGLVGELFF.

The CDR3 is CASSQDLETTQFF. In DNA, the CDR3 is TGTGCCAGCAGCCAAGATCTAGAGACTACACAGTTCTTC. The J gene is TRBJ2-1, the V gene TRBV3-1, with a weak D call TRBD2 (5 bases). Trimming pared 0 bases from V and 13 bases from J, leaving 13 bases between. CDR1 and CDR2 (germline): LGHDT, YNNKEL (reference sequence). The CDR3 extends over 13 amino acids.

The CDR3 bases are TGTGCCAGCAGCCCCAGTCTTGACTCCGCCGGGGAGCTGTTTTTT. The encoded protein is CASSPSLDSAGELFF. V usage is TRBV7-6 and J usage is TRBJ2-2; D gene unclear. This CDR3 is built from 15 residues. Germline V gene lookup returns CDR1 SGHVS and CDR2 FNYEAQ. Trimming pared 5 bases from V and 6 bases from J, leaving 16 bases between.

The table lists this clonotype with many counts. The junction and the germline gene differ at one end; a read error may be behind it. The V gene is TRBV29-1, the J gene TRBJ2-5; the match to TRBD1 covers 7 bases. From germline, CDR1 is SQVTM and CDR2 ANQGSEA. The CDR3 loop spans 11 amino acids. In DNA form, the CDR3 reads TGCAGCGCTGAACGACAGGGTACCCAGTACTTC. Its translation: CSAERQGTQYF.

The chain carries TRBV6-2 or TRBV6-3 and TRBJ1-6; no clear D gene. V lost 2 bases, J lost 8 bases, and 13 bases lay in between. The V gene's germline CDR1 is MNHEY and CDR2 SVGEGT. The CDR3 spans 15 residues. The CDR3 loop reads CASSYIEGGYSPLHF. CDR3 DNA: TGTGCCAGCAGTTACATCGAGGGCGGGTATTCACCCCTCCACTTT.